These 10 T cell receptor beta chains share one sample of origin, sequenced in a study of PD-L1 blockade in urothelial cancer. Time point indicated: pretreatment peripheral blood. The method was immunoSEQ multiplex PCR; TCRdb's version includes in-frame clones alone and lacks a portion of them. The data contain 84,000 or so clones, 85% to 90% of them singletons. The sequenced sample was PBMCs, obtained around atezolizumab (anti-PD-L1) treatment. These receptors were collected from a man in his 60s with urothelial cancer.

This chain connects TRBV6-5 to TRBJ1-2; tentative D call: TRBD1 (6 bases). With 10 bases removed from V and 7 bases from J, the gap between germline ends came to 22 bases. Germline-derived CDR1 and CDR2 are MNHEY and SVGAGI. The CDR3 length is 14 residues. CDR3 sequence (DNA): TGTGCCACCGGGATGGGGGCGCCAGGCGGTGGCTACACCTTC. Translating gives CATGMGAPGGGYTF.

This chain links TRBV4-3 with TRBJ2-2; D possibly corresponds to TRBD1 (5 bases). V lost 8 bases, J lost 2 bases, and 12 bases lay in between. This CDR3 has 14 amino acids. Germline V gene lookup returns CDR1 LGHNA and CDR2 YSLEER. CDR3: CASGADINTGELFF. The DNA for the CDR3 is TGCGCCAGCGGGGCCGACATTAACACCGGGGAGCTGTTTTTT.

This chain joins TRBV10-3 and TRBJ1-1, with a possible D match to TRBD1 (5 bases). The germline V gene encodes CDR1 ENHRY and CDR2 SYGVKD. The V end lost 10 bases, the J end lost 4 bases, and 13 bases lay between the germline ends. This CDR3 is 12 amino acids long. The CDR3, as DNA: TGTGCCACCCGGTTCCAGGGCACTGAAGCTTTCTTT. The encoded protein is CATRFQGTEAFF.

The V call is TRBV29-1, the J call TRBJ1-1; D may be TRBD1 (5 bases). Trimming stripped 4 bases from V and 4 bases from J, with 13 bases between. The CDR3 contains 13 residues. The germline V gene encodes CDR1 SQVTM and CDR2 ANQGSEA. CDR3 in amino acids: CSVGVGGATEAFF. The CDR3 nucleotides read TGCAGCGTTGGAGTTGGCGGGGCCACTGAAGCTTTCTTT.

The V call is TRBV10-1, the J call TRBJ2-1, with 9 bases aligning to TRBD2. The junction had 7 bases not matched to a gene; V was cut back by 6 bases and J by 4 bases. CDR1 and CDR2 from the germline V gene are WNHNN and SYGVQD (reference sequence). The CDR3 sequence is 15 residues long. This CDR3 is CASSPAGGFYNEQFF. CDR3 sequence (DNA): TGCGCCAGCAGCCCAGCGGGAGGATTTTACAATGAGCAGTTCTTC.

The V gene is TRBV4-1, the J gene TRBJ1-2; no clear D gene. Per the germline V gene, CDR1 is MGHRA and CDR2 is YSYEKL. The V gene lost 3 bases and the J gene lost 7 bases, with 21 bases spanning the gap. The CDR3 has 16 residues. The DNA for the CDR3 is TGCGCCAGCAGCCAGGCGGACGACCGAAGAGGGCCTGGCTACACCTTC. Translating it yields CASSQADDRRGPGYTF.

The V call is TRBV30, the J call TRBJ1-1; D not resolved. The V end lost 3 bases, the J end lost 4 bases, and 15 bases lay between the germline ends. CDR1 is GTSNPN and CDR2 is SVGIG in the germline V gene (reference sequence). This CDR3 comprises 14 residues. The CDR3 DNA sequence: TGTGCCTGGAGCCTATCCCGGGTTGGCACTGAAGCTTTCTTT. Translated, it gives CAWSLSRVGTEAFF.

The J gene is TRBJ2-3, the V gene TRBV29-1, with 7 bases aligning to TRBD2. V shed 7 bases and J 2 bases; nucleotides not matched to a gene: 9. The germline V gene encodes CDR1 SQVTM and CDR2 ANQGSEA. There are 14 residues in the CDR3. CDR3 DNA: TGCAGCGCAGAATTCGGGGGGACCACAGATACGCAGTATTTT. Its protein product is CSAEFGGTTDTQYF.

This chain uses TRBV4-3 with TRBJ2-1; 10 bases agree with TRBD1. V dropped 1 base and J dropped 9; count of bases not matched to a gene: 9. This CDR3 is 16 amino acids long. Per germline, CDR1 LGHNA and CDR2 YSLEER. The CDR3 region has the DNA TGCGCCAGCAGCCAAGCCCTTGGGACAGGGGAAGGTGAGCAGTTCTTC. Amino acid sequence: CASSQALGTGEGEQFF.

The chain has TRBV7-3 and TRBJ2-1; D is ambiguous. Trimming shortened V by 4 bases and J by 10 bases, and 11 bases separated the two germline ends. This CDR3 is built from 12 residues. CDR1 and CDR2 (germline): SGHTA, FQGTGA. CDR3 sequence reads: CASSWRMWEQFF. CDR3 nucleotide sequence: TGTGCCAGCAGCTGGCGGATGTGGGAGCAGTTCTTC.